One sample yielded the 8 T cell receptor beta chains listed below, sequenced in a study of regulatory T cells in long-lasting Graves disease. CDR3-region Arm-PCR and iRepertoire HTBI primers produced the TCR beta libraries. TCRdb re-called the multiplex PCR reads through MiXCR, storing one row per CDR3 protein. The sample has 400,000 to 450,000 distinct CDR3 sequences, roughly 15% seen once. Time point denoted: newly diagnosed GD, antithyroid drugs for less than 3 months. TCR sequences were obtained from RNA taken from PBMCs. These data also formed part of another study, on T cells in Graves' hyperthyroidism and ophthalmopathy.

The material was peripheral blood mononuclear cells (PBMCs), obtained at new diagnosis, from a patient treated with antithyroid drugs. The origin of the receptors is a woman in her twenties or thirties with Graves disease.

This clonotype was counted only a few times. In nucleotides, the CDR3 is TGCGCCAGCAGCTTGGACAGGGGGCAACGCGAGCAGTACTTC. It is translated as CASSLDRGQREQYF. The V gene is TRBV5-1, the J gene TRBJ2-7, with TRBD1 identical over 9 bases. This CDR3 comprises 14 residues. From germline, CDR1 is SGHRS and CDR2 YFSETQ. The V segment lost 0 bases and the J segment 6 bases; nucleotides outside the gene matches: 4.

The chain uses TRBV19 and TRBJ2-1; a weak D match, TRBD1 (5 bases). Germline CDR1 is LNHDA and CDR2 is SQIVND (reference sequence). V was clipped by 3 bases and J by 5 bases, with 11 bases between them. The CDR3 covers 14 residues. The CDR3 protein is CASSMELRDNEQFF. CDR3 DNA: TGTGCCAGTAGTATGGAGCTCAGGGACAATGAGCAGTTCTTC.

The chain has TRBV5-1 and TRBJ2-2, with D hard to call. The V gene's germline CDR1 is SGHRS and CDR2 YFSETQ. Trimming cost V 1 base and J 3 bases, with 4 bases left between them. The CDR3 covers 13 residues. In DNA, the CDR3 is TGCGCCAGCAGCTTGTTGTACACCGGGGAGCTGTTTTTT. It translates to CASSLLYTGELFF. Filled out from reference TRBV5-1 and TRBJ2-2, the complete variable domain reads KAGVTQTPRYLIKTRGQQVTLSCSPISGHRSVSWYQQTPGQGLQFLFEYFSETQRNKGNFPGRFSGRQFSNSRSEMNVSTLELGDSALYLCASSLLYTGELFFGEGSRLTVL.

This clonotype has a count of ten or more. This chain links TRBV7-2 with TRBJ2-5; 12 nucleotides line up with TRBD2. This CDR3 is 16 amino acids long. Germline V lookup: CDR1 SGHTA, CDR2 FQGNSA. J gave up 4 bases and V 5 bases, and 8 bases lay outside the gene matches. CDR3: CASSPTGTSGRETQYF. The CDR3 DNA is TGTGCCAGCAGCCCCACCGGGACTAGCGGGCGAGAGACCCAGTACTTC.

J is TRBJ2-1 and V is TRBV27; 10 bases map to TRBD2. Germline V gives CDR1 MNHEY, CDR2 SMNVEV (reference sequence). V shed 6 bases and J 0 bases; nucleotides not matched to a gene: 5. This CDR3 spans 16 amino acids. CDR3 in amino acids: CASRPLAGDSYNEQFF. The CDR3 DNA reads TGTGCCAGCAGACCCCTAGCGGGAGACTCCTACAATGAGCAGTTCTTC.

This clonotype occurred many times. Here the CDR3 reads CASSLTRQNTEAFF. The DNA of the CDR3 is TGTGCCAGCAGTTTAACCAGGCAGAACACTGAAGCTTTCTTT. V is TRBV27 and J is TRBJ1-1; no clear D. Trimming took 2 bases from V and 1 from J, leaving 8 bases between them. CDR1 MNHEY and CDR2 SMNVEV come from the germline V gene (reference sequence). CDR3 length equals 14 residues.

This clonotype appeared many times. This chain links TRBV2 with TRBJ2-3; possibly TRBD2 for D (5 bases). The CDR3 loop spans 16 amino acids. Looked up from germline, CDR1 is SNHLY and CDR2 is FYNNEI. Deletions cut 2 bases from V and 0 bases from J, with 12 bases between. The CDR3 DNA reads TGTGCCAGCAGTGAACGTGCGGGCCTTAGCACAGATACGCAGTATTTT. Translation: CASSERAGLSTDTQYF.

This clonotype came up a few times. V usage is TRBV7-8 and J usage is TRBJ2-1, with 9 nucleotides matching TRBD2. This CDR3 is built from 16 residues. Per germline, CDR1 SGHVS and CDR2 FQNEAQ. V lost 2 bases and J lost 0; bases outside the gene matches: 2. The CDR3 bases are TGTGCCAGCAGCTTATTGCGGGGGGGCTCCTACAATGAGCAGTTCTTC. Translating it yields CASSLLRGGSYNEQFF.